This T cell receptor (beta chain) derives from a study of blood T cells in healthy people across ages. A note on this clonotype: Germline is not matched at one junction end, which may reflect a read error.

CDR3 length: 15 residues. Germline assignment: CDR1 SGHAT and CDR2 FQNNGV. Through a sample-barcoded 5' primer and a J-beta primer mix, a second PCR was run for about 6 to 12 cycles. TCRdb reprocessed the 5' RACE reads with MiXCR, giving one entry per CDR3 protein. This table has 900,000 to 950,000 distinct CDR3 sequences, approximately 32% appearing once. The data also belong to a second study, concerning T cells of mothers and their children.

The TCR sequence derives from a woman aged 40-49 years in good health. This chain links TRBV11-2 with TRBJ2-5; 7 nucleotides match TRBD2. Sequenced input: blood. CDR3 sequence reads: CASSSFLADQETRYF. As DNA, the CDR3 is TGTGCCAGCAGCTCGTTTCTAGCGGACCAAGAGACCCGGTACTTC.